This T cell receptor (beta chain) was identified during a study of blood T cell repertoires in COVID-19. The CDR3 is 12 residues long. Trimming took 6 bases from V and 9 from J; bases not matched to a gene: 5. CDR1 and CDR2 (germline): MDHEN, SYDVKM. Sequenced by immunoSEQ multiplex PCR; TCRdb stores in-frame clones only, minus some. The table includes 200,000 to 250,000 clones, about 80% detected once. The rearrangement uses TRBV28 and TRBJ1-5; TRBD1 matches 7 bases. What was sequenced was PBMCs or T cells enriched from blood (not recorded which). The sequence was collected from a woman aged 50 to 65 who had been exposed to COVID-19. The CDR3 DNA is TGTGCCAGCAGAACAGGGGAACTGCCCCAGCATTTT. This codes for CASRTGELPQHF. The full variable domain, with the rest looked up from reference TRBV28 and TRBJ1-5, is DVKVTQSSRYLVKRTGEKVFLECVQDMDHENMFWYRQDPGLGLRLIYFSYDVKMKEKGDIPEGYSVSREKKERFSLILESASTNQTSMYLCASRTGELPQHFGDGTRLSIL.